This T cell receptor (beta chain) appears in the sequencing data of a study of blood T cell repertoires in COVID-19. Overall study: Samples of COVID-19 (acute and convalescent) were obtained from the United States, Italy and Spain.

The CDR3 is 14 amino acids. Losses at the gene ends were 11 bases for V and 4 bases for J; bases not matched to a gene: 13. In germline, CDR1 is SEHNR, CDR2 FQNEAQ (reference sequence). Participants were aged about 18 to 90 years, lived in about two dozen US areas, and enrolled virtually. TCRdb keeps only in-frame clones here, not all; method: immunoSEQ multiplex PCR. The sample holds 390,000 or so clones, approximately 90% seen once. This receptor was taken from a woman aged 50 to 65 who had recovered from COVID-19. The specimen was PBMCs or T cells enriched from blood (not recorded which). The chain is built from TRBV7-9 and TRBJ1-1; 7 nucleotides align to TRBD1. The CDR3 region is CALQTVRGATEAFF. CDR3 in DNA: TGTGCCCTACAAACGGTCAGGGGGGCCACTGAAGCTTTCTTT. Complete variable domain (other parts from reference TRBV7-9 and TRBJ1-1): DTGVSQNPRHKITKRGQNVTFRCDPISEHNRLYWYRQTLGQGPEFLTYFQNEAQLEKSRLLSDRFSAERPKGSFSTLEIQRTEQGDSAMYLCALQTVRGATEAFFGQGTRLTVV.